A single sample gave rise to the 18 T cell receptor beta chains below, sequenced in a study of T cell clonality in common variable immunodeficiency. Points from the study as a whole: Reportedly, TCR beta sequences from common variable immunodeficiency showed fewer deletions and N-nucleotide insertions.

Profiled with immunoSEQ multiplex PCR; TCRdb holds only in-frame clones, not every one. This sample comprises approximately 24,000 clones, none seen once only. These receptors' antigens are unknown. Input material: peripheral blood mononuclear cells. These receptors all come from a human donor with common variable immunodeficiency.

This clone has only a few counts. Read sequence stops 3 residues before the CDR3 end, and the germline J gene provides the missing end. The rearrangement joins TRBV7-3 to TRBJ1-1; D is possibly TRBD1 (5 bases). Trimming stripped 5 bases from V and 4 bases from J, with 11 bases between. In germline, CDR1 is SGHTA, CDR2 FQGTGA. This CDR3 spans 13 amino acids. The CDR3 bases that were read are TGTGCCAGCAGCAATGGGGGGAGCACTGAA. As protein: CASSNGGSTE. Given in full, the CDR3 is CASSNGGSTEAFF.

This clone was recorded many times. The sequence runs out 3 residues before the end of the CDR3; the remainder is reconstructed from the germline J gene. The V call is TRBV5-1, the J call TRBJ2-3, with D possibly matching TRBD2 (5 bases). Germline lookup yields CDR1 SGHRS and CDR2 YFSETQ. The V gene lost 5 bases and the J gene lost 0 bases, with 10 bases spanning the gap. The CDR3 has 14 amino acids. This CDR3 is CASRAGPSTDTQYF. The part of the CDR3 DNA that was read is TGCGCCAGCAGGGCGGGCCCTAGCACAGATACG. Full variable domain (missing parts from reference TRBV5-1 and TRBJ2-3): KAGVTQTPRYLIKTRGQQVTLSCSPISGHRSVSWYQQTPGQGLQFLFEYFSETQRNKGNFPGRFSGRQFSNSRSEMNVSTLELGDSALYLCASRAGPSTDTQYFGPGTRLTVL.

About this clone: Sequencing ends 3 residues short of the CDR3 end; the germline J gene provides the rest. The J gene is TRBJ2-3, the V gene TRBV11-2; 7 positions agree with TRBD2. The junction had 5 bases not matched to a gene; V was cut back by 5 bases and J by 0 bases. Germline values: CDR1 SGHAT, CDR2 FQNNGV. The CDR3 runs to 15 residues. CDR3 in amino acids: CASSTYSGSTDTQYF. The DNA read from the CDR3 is TGTGCCAGCAGCACCTATAGCGGGAGCACAGATACG.

Only a few counts were recorded for this clone. Coverage ceases 3 residues before the CDR3 finishes, and the germline J gene fills in the end. This chain connects TRBV6-1 to TRBJ2-5; 15 bases agree with TRBD2. Germline trimming cut 4 bases from V and 4 bases from J; bases unmatched to any gene: 1. CDR1 is MNHNS and CDR2 is SASEGT in the germline V gene. This CDR3 has 15 amino acids. The chain's CDR3 is CASSGTSGGAETQYF. The CDR3 bases that were read are TGTGCCAGCAGTGGGACTAGCGGGGGGGCAGAGACC.

This clone was recorded many times. The read terminates 3 residues ahead of where the CDR3 ends, so the germline J gene completes it. The chain is built from TRBV19 and TRBJ2-3; 9 bases align to TRBD2. Unmatched junction bases numbered 2, after V lost 4 bases and J lost 0 bases. The CDR3 loop spans 15 amino acids. Germline loops: CDR1 LNHDA, CDR2 SQIVND (reference sequence). Partial CDR3 DNA: TGTGCCAGTAGTACAACTAGCGGGAGCACAGATACG. Protein sequence: CASSTTSGSTDT. The full CDR3 is CASSTTSGSTDTQYF.

This clone was picked up a small number of times. The sequence runs out 3 residues before the end of the CDR3; the remainder is reconstructed from the germline J gene. The chain couples TRBV19 to TRBJ1-1; a weak D match, TRBD1 (6 bases). This CDR3 is built from 11 residues. Germline-derived CDR1 and CDR2 are LNHDA and SQIVND (reference sequence). The DNA read from the CDR3 is TGTGCCAGTGAAAAGACAGGTGGC. Protein product: CASEKTGG. The full CDR3 is CASEKTGGAFF.

This clone was recorded at least ten times. The CDR3 extends 3 residues past the end of the read, so its final part is completed from the germline J gene. The rearrangement links TRBV19 to TRBJ2-1; 10 bases fit TRBD2. Germline values: CDR1 LNHDA, CDR2 SQIVND (reference sequence). The CDR3 covers 14 residues. After removal of 4 bases from V and 8 bases from J, the junction contained 5 bases not matched to a gene. The CDR3 loop is CASSTTSGIDEQFF. CDR3 DNA, as far as it was read: TGTGCCAGTAGTACAACTAGCGGGATCGATGAG.

The table lists this clone with a few counts. The CDR3 extends 3 residues past the end of the read, so its final part is completed from the germline J gene. This chain links TRBV19 with TRBJ1-1; D is undetermined. The CDR3 is 12 residues long. The germline V and J ends were trimmed by 5 bases and 6 bases, with 10 bases remaining between them. Germline V gene sequence: CDR1 LNHDA, CDR2 SQIVND (reference sequence). CDR3 residues: CASSQYEAEAFF. The covered CDR3 bases are TGTGCCAGTAGTCAATACGAGGCTGAA.

This clone was recorded at least ten times. The missing CDR3 end, 3 residues past where the read stops, is filled in from the germline J gene. The chain carries TRBV5-1 and TRBJ2-3; 13 bases map to TRBD2. Trimming cost V 5 bases and J 5 bases; bases outside gene matches: 8. This CDR3 is 16 amino acids long. Germline values: CDR1 SGHRS, CDR2 YFSETQ. The DNA read from the CDR3 is TGCGCCAGCAGGACTAGCGGGAGGCCCAGGGGAGATACG. Translating it yields CASRTSGRPRGDT. The full CDR3 is CASRTSGRPRGDTQYF.

With regard to this clone: The read halts 3 residues ahead of the CDR3 end, with the missing end drawn from the germline J gene. The chain joins TRBV20-1 to TRBJ2-1, with TRBD2 identical over 13 bases. The V and J ends lost 6 bases and 9 bases, in that order; junction bases with no gene match: 8. CDR3 length equals 14 residues. Germline-derived CDR1 and CDR2 are DFQATT and SNEGSKA (reference sequence). CDR3 sequence: CSAPTSGGAGEQFF. The CDR3 bases that were read are TGCAGTGCGCCTACTAGCGGGGGGGCCGGTGAG.

This clone was seen a few times. With the read ending 3 residues before the CDR3 end, the germline J gene is used to fill in that end. The chain links TRBV7-6 to TRBJ1-4; 8 nucleotides align to TRBD1. This CDR3 region has 18 residues. CDR1 and CDR2 from the germline V gene are SGHVS and FNYEAQ. J lost 3 bases, V lost 4 bases, and 13 bases had no gene match. CDR3 in amino acids: CASSSRIAGGLANEKLFF. The covered CDR3 bases are TGTGCCAGCAGCTCCCGGATTGCAGGGGGCTTGGCTAATGAAAAA.

This clone was seen only a few times. The read gets to within 3 residues of the CDR3 end, and the germline J gene fills in the rest. The V gene is TRBV20-1, the J gene TRBJ2-1, with 9 bases aligning to TRBD2. The J segment lost 4 bases and the V segment lost 2 bases, leaving 6 bases of the junction unmatched. The V gene's germline CDR1 is DFQATT and CDR2 SNEGSKA (reference sequence). CDR3 length: 15 amino acids. The DNA read from the CDR3 is TGCAGTGCTAGACCGGCGGGGGGGCCTTACAATGAG. The encoded protein is CSARPAGGPYNE. Given in full, the CDR3 is CSARPAGGPYNEQFF.

This clone came up many times. The read ends 3 residues early relative to the CDR3; the germline J gene fills the gap. The V and J genes are TRBV12-5 and TRBJ1-1, with D possibly TRBD1 on 6 matching bases. V dropped 3 bases and J dropped 1 base, with 9 bases sitting between them. This CDR3 is built from 14 residues. Germline V gene lookup returns CDR1 LGHNT and CDR2 FRNRAP. CDR3 residues: CASGLLTGNTEAFF. The CDR3 bases that were read are TGTGCTAGTGGTTTACTGACAGGGAACACTGAA. Looking up the rest from reference TRBV12-5 and TRBJ1-1 gives the full variable domain: DARVTQTPRHKVTEMGQEVTMRCQPILGHNTVFWYRQTMMQGLELLAYFRNRAPLDDSGMPKDRFSAEMPDATLATLKIQPSEPRDSAVYFCASGLLTGNTEAFFGQGTRLTVV.

About this clone: The missing CDR3 end, 3 residues past where the read stops, is filled in from the germline J gene. The chain has TRBV7-2 and TRBJ1-5; D gene uncertain. Germline CDR1 reads SGHTA; CDR2 reads FQGNSA. Trimming removed 6 bases at V and 0 bases at J, with 3 bases between. CDR3 length: 12 amino acids. Incomplete CDR3 DNA: TGTGCCAGCAGAGGTAGCAATCAGCCC. It specifies CASRGSNQP. The complete CDR3 protein is CASRGSNQPQHF.

As for this clone: The CDR3 goes on 3 residues after the read ends, and that part is filled in from the germline J gene. The chain couples TRBV19 to TRBJ1-1; the D gene is possibly TRBD1 (5 bases). The CDR3 consists of 15 residues. Trimming left V 7 bases short and J 5 bases short, with 20 bases between. In germline, CDR1 is LNHDA, CDR2 SQIVND (reference sequence). Partial CDR3 DNA: TGTGCCAGTACCCCCTGGGACTCCGGTGGGACTGAA. It is translated as CASTPWDSGGTE. The whole CDR3 reads CASTPWDSGGTEAFF.

Many counts were recorded for this clone. The read ends 3 residues early relative to the CDR3; the germline J gene fills the gap. The V and J genes are TRBV20-1 and TRBJ2-5; 8 positions agree with TRBD1. CDR1 and CDR2 from the germline V gene are DFQATT and SNEGSKA (reference sequence). V was clipped by 5 bases and J by 5 bases; unmatched bases: 7. The CDR3 is 13 amino acids. The chain's CDR3 is CSADSTGAETQYF. The sequenced part of the CDR3 DNA is TGCAGTGCTGACTCGACAGGGGCGGAGACC.

This clone has at least ten counts. The CDR3 end falls 3 residues outside the read, so it is completed with the germline J gene. The chain uses TRBV10-1 and TRBJ2-1; 7 bases agree with TRBD2. The CDR3 is made up of 13 amino acids. Losses at the gene ends were 10 bases for V and 7 bases for J; bases not matched to a gene: 10. Germline CDR1 and CDR2: WNHNN and SYGVQD (reference sequence). The chain's CDR3 is CATRTGGRNEQFF. CDR3 DNA (partial): TGCGCCACCCGCACCGGGGGGAGGAATGAG.

About this clone: The read gets to within 3 residues of the CDR3 end, and the germline J gene fills in the rest. The chain is built from TRBV6-4 and TRBJ1-6, with a tentative D call TRBD1 (5 bases). The CDR3 loop spans 13 amino acids. Per germline, CDR1 MRHNA and CDR2 SNTAGT. CDR3 sequence: CATSGHRGSALHF. The DNA read from the CDR3 is TGTGCCACCTCTGGACACCGCGGCTCGGCC.